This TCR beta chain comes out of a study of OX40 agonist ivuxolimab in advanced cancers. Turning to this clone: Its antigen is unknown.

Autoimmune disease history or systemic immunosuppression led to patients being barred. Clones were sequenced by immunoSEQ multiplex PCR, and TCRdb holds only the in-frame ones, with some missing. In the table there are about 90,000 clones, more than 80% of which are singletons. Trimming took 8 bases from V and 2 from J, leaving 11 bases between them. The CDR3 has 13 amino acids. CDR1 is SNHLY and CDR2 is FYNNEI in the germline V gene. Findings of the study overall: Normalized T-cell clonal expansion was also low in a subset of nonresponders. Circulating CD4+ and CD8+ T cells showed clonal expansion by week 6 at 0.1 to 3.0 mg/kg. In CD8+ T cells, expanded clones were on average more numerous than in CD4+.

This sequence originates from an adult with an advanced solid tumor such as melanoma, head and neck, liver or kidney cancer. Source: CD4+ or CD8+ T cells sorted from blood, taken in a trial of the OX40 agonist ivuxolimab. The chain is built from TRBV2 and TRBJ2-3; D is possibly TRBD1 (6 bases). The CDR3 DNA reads TGTGCCAGCCAGGGGACCTACACAGATACGCAGTATTTT. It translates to CASQGTYTDTQYF.